A single sample is the source of the 6 T cell receptor beta chains below, sequenced in a study of blood T cells in healthy people across ages. A second roughly 6 to 11 cycle PCR used barcoded and J-beta primers. Using its own MiXCR run on the 5' RACE reads, TCRdb lists one record per CDR3 protein. The table has 650,000 to 1,000,000 distinct CDR3 sequences, around 45% seen once. The sequenced material came from blood. Receptor source: an elderly man in good health.

This clonotype was recorded many times. The rearrangement joins TRBV20-1 to TRBJ2-5, with TRBD1 identical over 10 bases. Losses at the gene ends were 6 bases for V and 2 bases for J; bases not matched to a gene: 15. The germline CDR1 and CDR2 sequences are DFQATT and SNEGSKA (reference sequence). This CDR3 contains 17 residues. This CDR3 is CSASSYRDRGLQETQYF. The DNA of the CDR3 is TGCAGTGCAAGCTCTTACCGGGACAGGGGACTACAAGAGACCCAGTACTTC.

This chain joins TRBV27 and TRBJ2-1, with 11 positions matching TRBD1. This CDR3 region has 16 residues. The germline V gene has CDR1 MNHEY and CDR2 SMNVEV (reference sequence). Trimming cost V 8 bases and J 7 bases; bases outside gene matches: 13. The CDR3 loop is CASLRTGQGGVNEQFF. The CDR3 DNA reads as TGTGCCAGCCTTAGGACGGGACAGGGGGGGGTTAATGAGCAGTTCTTC.

The CDR3 sequence: CSGTTGTLKTGELFF. CDR3 coding DNA: TGCAGCGGTACCACAGGGACCCTTAAGACCGGGGAGCTGTTTTTT. The chain couples TRBV29-1 to TRBJ2-2; D is perhaps TRBD1 (6 bases). The CDR3 covers 15 residues. Trimming took off 7 bases at V and 5 bases at J, with 20 bases between the two ends. Germline assignment: CDR1 SQVTM and CDR2 ANQGSEA.

In DNA, the CDR3 is TGCAGTGCCCGGGACAGTAAAAAAGAGACCCAGTACTTC. Its translation is CSARDSKKETQYF. The rearrangement uses TRBV20-1 and TRBJ2-5; TRBD1 aligns across 7 bases. The CDR3 is 13 amino acids. Trimming removed 6 bases from V and 3 bases from J; junction bases left unmatched: 7. Germline V gene sequence: CDR1 DFQATT, CDR2 SNEGSKA (reference sequence).

The chain links TRBV27 to TRBJ2-2; 9 bases line up with TRBD1. CDR1 MNHEY and CDR2 SMNVEV come from the germline V gene (reference sequence). The CDR3 consists of 14 residues. V shed 5 bases and J 4 bases; nucleotides not matched to a gene: 2. The CDR3 DNA reads as TGTGCCAGCAGTCCGACAGGGGGCACCGGGGAGCTGTTTTTT. It yields the protein CASSPTGGTGELFF.

As to this clonotype: Germline and junction disagree at one end, which may indicate a read error. V usage is TRBV4-2 and J usage is TRBJ2-5; weak D call: TRBD2 (5 bases). In germline, CDR1 is LGHNA, CDR2 YNFKEQ. The CDR3 contains 14 residues. CDR3 coding DNA: TGTGCCAACAGCCAAGCAGGCCGGGGAGAGACCCAGTACTTC. Amino acid sequence: CANSQAGRGETQYF.